One sample yielded the 28 T cell receptor beta chains listed below, sequenced in a study of cytomegalovirus exposure and HLA in healthy donors. Use of 60 Vbeta and 13 Jbeta primers characterized the PCR. The method was immunoSEQ multiplex PCR; TCRdb's version includes in-frame clones alone and lacks a portion of them. Of around 70,000 clones in the sample, around 70% were seen once. Sequencing was performed on PBMCs. These receptors came from a human donor in good health.

The chain couples TRBV6-1 to TRBJ2-7; 9 nucleotides line up with TRBD2. The J segment lost 0 bases and the V segment lost 6 bases, leaving 6 bases of the junction unmatched. This CDR3 has 15 residues. Germline assignment: CDR1 MNHNS and CDR2 SASEGT. The CDR3 sequence: CASRSNSGSSYEQYF. CDR3 sequence (DNA): TGTGCCAGCAGATCGAATAGCGGGAGCTCCTACGAGCAGTACTTC.

The chain carries TRBV7-3 and TRBJ2-1, with 12 bases that match TRBD2. Germline V gene sequence: CDR1 SGHTA, CDR2 FQGTGA. CDR3 size: 17 residues. The junction had 9 bases not matched to a gene; V was cut back by 2 bases and J by 7 bases. CDR3 region: CASSLGTLAGGGNEQFF. The CDR3 DNA is TGTGCCAGCAGCTTAGGGACCCTAGCGGGAGGGGGTAATGAGCAGTTCTTC.

This rearrangement joins TRBV2 to TRBJ2-1; D is perhaps TRBD2 (5 bases). This CDR3 region has 11 residues. Germline V CDR1 and CDR2: SNHLY, FYNNEI. V lost 8 bases and J lost 6, with 8 bases in between. CDR3 bases: TGTGCCAGCGGAGGTGGCAATGAGCAGTTCTTC. Its translation: CASGGGNEQFF. Full variable domain (rest looked up from reference TRBV2 and TRBJ2-1): EPEVTQTPSHQVTQMGQEVILRCVPISNHLYFYWYRQILGQKVEFLVSFYNNEISEKSEIFDDQFSVERPDGSNFTLKIRSTKLEDSAMYFCASGGGNEQFFGPGTRLTVL.

This clone has only one observation. This chain connects TRBV5-1 to TRBJ2-7; 9 nucleotides agree with TRBD2. CDR3 size: 14 residues. V was clipped by 4 bases and J by 5 bases; unmatched bases: 7. Germline-derived CDR1 and CDR2 are SGHRS and YFSETQ. This chain's CDR3 is CASSPSPSGNEQYF. The CDR3, as DNA: TGCGCCAGCAGCCCTTCTCCTAGCGGGAACGAGCAGTACTTC. Supplemented by reference TRBV5-1 and TRBJ2-7, the full variable domain reads KAGVTQTPRYLIKTRGQQVTLSCSPISGHRSVSWYQQTPGQGLQFLFEYFSETQRNKGNFPGRFSGRQFSNSRSEMNVSTLELGDSALYLCASSPSPSGNEQYFGPGTRLTVT.

The V gene is TRBV6-1, the J gene TRBJ1-2; D unresolved. V lost 6 bases and J 8 bases, leaving 19 bases between the germline ends. The CDR3 length is 14 residues. Germline V CDR1 and CDR2: MNHNS, SASEGT. The CDR3: CASSFTRGSGGYTF. The CDR3 DNA reads TGTGCCAGCAGCTTCACCCGAGGGTCGGGGGGCTACACCTTC.

The genes are TRBV30 and TRBJ2-6; D is ambiguous. The germline V gene has CDR1 GTSNPN and CDR2 SVGIG (reference sequence). The V end was cut by 5 bases, the J end by 0 bases, with 8 bases between. This CDR3 contains 14 residues. The CDR3 DNA reads as TGTGCCTGGTCCCCAGGCTCTGGGGCCAACGTCCTGACTTTC. It specifies CAWSPGSGANVLTF.

The V gene is TRBV5-1, the J gene TRBJ1-1; D may be TRBD1 (6 bases). V lost 0 bases, J lost 5 bases, and 14 bases lay in between. Germline values: CDR1 SGHRS, CDR2 YFSETQ. The CDR3 extends over 15 amino acids. DNA of the CDR3: TGCGCCAGCAGCTTGGAAGGGGGAGGGGAAACTGAAGCTTTCTTT. This codes for CASSLEGGGETEAFF.

The rearrangement joins TRBV6-5 to TRBJ1-2; D gene unclear. Looked up from germline, CDR1 is MNHEY and CDR2 is SVGAGI. V was trimmed by 8 bases and J by 5 bases, leaving 9 bases between them. There are 11 residues in the CDR3. The CDR3: CASSSPYGYTF. The CDR3 DNA is TGTGCCAGCTCTTCCCCGTATGGCTACACCTTC.

The gene calls are TRBV6-1 and TRBJ1-5; 9 bases align to TRBD1. Per germline, CDR1 MNHNS and CDR2 SASEGT. J lost 7 bases, V lost 2 bases, and 9 bases had no gene match. This CDR3 spans 16 amino acids. The CDR3: CASSELGTGRGQPQHF. For the CDR3, the DNA is TGTGCCAGCAGTGAACTCGGGACAGGGAGGGGACAGCCCCAGCATTTT.

J is TRBJ2-7 and V is TRBV9; TRBD2 matches at 9 bases. This CDR3 spans 14 amino acids. V shed 4 bases, J shed 2 bases, and the junction held 4 bases outside the gene matches. In germline, CDR1 is SGDLS, CDR2 YYNGEE. The CDR3, as DNA: TGTGCCAGCAGCTTAAGCGGGGGGCCCTACGAGCAGTACTTC. Translating gives CASSLSGGPYEQYF.

The chain links TRBV6-6 to TRBJ2-1; 9 bases agree with TRBD2. V lost 5 bases to trimming and J lost 6 bases; unmatched junction nucleotides: 5. This CDR3 spans 14 amino acids. CDR1 is MNHNY, CDR2 SVGAGI, per germline (reference sequence). Here the CDR3 DNA reads TGTGCCAGCAGTGATCTAGCGGGGACCAATGAGCAGTTCTTC. It is translated as CASSDLAGTNEQFF.

This rearrangement joins TRBV7-3 to TRBJ1-5; 7 nucleotides match TRBD1. The CDR3 spans 16 residues. After removal of 2 bases from V and 4 bases from J, the junction contained 8 bases not matched to a gene. Germline V gives CDR1 SGHTA, CDR2 FQGTGA. Here the CDR3 reads CASSLWRGTANQPQHF. In nucleotides, the CDR3 is TGTGCCAGCAGCTTATGGAGGGGGACAGCTAATCAGCCCCAGCATTTT.

In its sample, this clone was seen once. The chain is built from TRBV9 and TRBJ2-3, with a possible D match to TRBD1 (5 bases). The germline CDR1 and CDR2 sequences are SGDLS and YYNGEE. V was clipped by 1 base and J by 6 bases, with 12 bases between them. The CDR3 has 14 amino acids. The CDR3 DNA reads TGTGCCAGCAGCGTACTAGGGGCCGTCGATACGCAGTATTTT. Protein sequence: CASSVLGAVDTQYF.

The J gene is TRBJ2-7, the V gene TRBV11-2; TRBD1 matches at 7 bases. The length of the CDR3 is 12 residues. The germline CDR1 and CDR2 sequences are SGHAT and FQNNGV. V was clipped by 3 bases and J by 5 bases; unmatched bases: 1. CDR3 nucleotide sequence: TGTGCCAGCAGCTTGACAGGGCACGAGCAGTACTTC. It codes for CASSLTGHEQYF.

This rearrangement joins TRBV4-1 to TRBJ2-7; 7 positions match TRBD1. The germline gives CDR1 MGHRA, CDR2 YSYEKL. The CDR3 extends over 19 amino acids. The V and J ends lost 0 bases and 3 bases, in that order; junction bases with no gene match: 17. The CDR3 sequence is CASSQDLQDRSTLNYEQYF. The CDR3 region has the DNA TGCGCCAGCAGCCAAGATCTTCAGGACAGGTCTACACTAAACTACGAGCAGTACTTC.

This clone appeared a single time. This chain links TRBV7-2 with TRBJ1-2; D not resolved. This CDR3 spans 13 amino acids. The germline gives CDR1 SGHTA, CDR2 FQGNSA. The V end was cut by 2 bases, the J end by 4 bases, with 8 bases between. CDR3 sequence (DNA): TGTGCCAGCAGCTTACAGTACCTCTATGGCTACACCTTC. Amino acids: CASSLQYLYGYTF.

This clone has a handful of counts. The chain uses TRBV7-9 and TRBJ2-3; D possibly corresponds to TRBD2 (6 bases). Germline V gene lookup returns CDR1 SEHNR and CDR2 FQNEAQ (reference sequence). V gave up 2 bases and J gave up 5 bases, with 14 bases separating them. This CDR3 has 15 amino acids. The CDR3 sequence is CASSLTGGSGDTQYF. The CDR3 region has the DNA TGTGCCAGCAGCTTAACCGGGGGAAGTGGAGATACGCAGTATTTT.

V gene TRBV21-1 combines with J gene TRBJ2-1; TRBD2, the table's D call, was not compared with the DNA. TRBV21-1 is listed as a pseudogene. CDR3 size: 15 residues. The CDR3 region has the DNA TGTGCCAGCAGCAAAGTCGGAGGAGGACGGGGTGAGCAGTTCTTC. This gives the protein CASSKVGGGRGEQFF.

This clone was observed a single time. The chain is built from TRBV9 and TRBJ1-2; a weak D match, TRBD1 (6 bases). The CDR3 loop spans 13 amino acids. Germline-derived CDR1 and CDR2 are SGDLS and YYNGEE. Trimming removed 5 bases from V and 8 bases from J, with 16 bases in between. CDR3 bases: TGTGCCAGCAGTCAACAGGGTAATTCAGGCTACACCTTC. This encodes CASSQQGNSGYTF. The complete variable domain, with remaining parts taken from reference TRBV9 and TRBJ1-2, reads DSGVTQTPKHLITATGQRVTLRCSPRSGDLSVYWYQQSLDQGLQFLIQYYNGEERAKGNILERFSAQQFPDLHSELNLSSLELGDSALYFCASSQQGNSGYTFGSGTRLTVV.

This sequence joins TRBV7-9 and TRBJ2-3, with TRBD1 matching over 7 bases. CDR3 size: 17 residues. V was clipped by 4 bases and J by 0 bases; unmatched bases: 10. Germline-derived CDR1 and CDR2 are SEHNR and FQNEAQ (reference sequence). The CDR3 bases are TGTGCCAGCAGCTCGCCAGGGACAGCCACTAGCACAGATACGCAGTATTTT. It codes for CASSSPGTATSTDTQYF.

The V call is TRBV6-1, the J call TRBJ2-7; the D is unclear. CDR3 length: 14 amino acids. V lost 6 bases, J lost 3 bases, and 15 bases lay in between. The germline CDR1 and CDR2 sequences are MNHNS and SASEGT. The CDR3 is CASSPRHGHYEQYF. DNA of the CDR3: TGTGCCAGCAGCCCCAGACACGGTCACTACGAGCAGTACTTC.

V gene TRBV28 combines with J gene TRBJ1-2; 7 positions agree with TRBD1. There are 16 residues in the CDR3. In germline, CDR1 is MDHEN, CDR2 SYDVKM. Germline trimming cut 6 bases from V and 6 bases from J; bases unmatched to any gene: 16. CDR3 residues: CASSPGGGSIYHGYTF. The DNA for the CDR3 is TGTGCCAGCAGCCCGGGAGGGGGCAGTATATACCATGGCTACACCTTC.

This chain joins TRBV14 and TRBJ2-1, with D unclear. V gave up 1 base and J gave up 0 bases, with 10 bases separating them. CDR1 SGHDN and CDR2 FVKESK come from the germline V gene. The CDR3 extends over 16 amino acids. Here the CDR3 DNA reads TGTGCCAGCAGCCAAGTTACTTGGAGCTCCTACAATGAGCAGTTCTTC. Protein sequence: CASSQVTWSSYNEQFF.

The gene calls are TRBV29-1 and TRBJ2-2; TRBD2 matches 10 bases. Germline trimming cut 6 bases from V and 1 base from J; bases unmatched to any gene: 2. Germline CDR1 SQVTM, CDR2 ANQGSEA. This CDR3 is 14 amino acids long. CDR3 DNA sequence: TGCAGCGTCCGACTAGCGGGGAACACCGGGGAGCTGTTTTTT. It yields the protein CSVRLAGNTGELFF.

This clone was found a few times. CDR3 in amino acids: CASSLMPRTSGAQGANVLTF. The CDR3 DNA reads TGCGCCAGCAGCCTGATGCCTCGGACTAGCGGGGCGCAAGGGGCCAACGTCCTGACTTTC. The chain combines TRBV4-1 with TRBJ2-6; 12 bases are a match to TRBD2. There are 20 residues in the CDR3. The junction had 14 bases not matched to a gene; V was cut back by 4 bases and J by 4 bases. The germline gives CDR1 MGHRA, CDR2 YSYEKL.

This sequence joins TRBV6-1 and TRBJ2-4, with 10 bases identical to TRBD2. CDR3 size: 17 residues. The junction had 7 bases not matched to a gene; V was cut back by 2 bases and J by 3 bases. Germline CDR1 is MNHNS and CDR2 is SASEGT. The CDR3 reads CASSERASGSNKNIQYF. Written as DNA, the CDR3 is TGTGCCAGCAGTGAACGGGCTAGCGGGAGTAACAAAAACATTCAGTACTTC.

The chain uses TRBV28 and TRBJ1-1; 7 bases match TRBD1. Germline V lookup: CDR1 MDHEN, CDR2 SYDVKM. The CDR3 spans 15 residues. The V and J ends lost 3 bases and 1 base, in that order; junction bases with no gene match: 5. The CDR3: CASSLPGTANTEAFF. The CDR3 DNA follows: TGTGCCAGCAGTTTGCCCGGGACAGCGAACACTGAAGCTTTCTTT.

This sequence joins TRBV18 and TRBJ1-2, with D perhaps TRBD1 (5 bases). Trimming cost V 3 bases and J 6 bases, with 14 bases left between them. CDR1 is KGHSH, CDR2 LQKENI, per germline. The CDR3 is 14 residues long. CDR3 DNA sequence: TGTGCCAGCTCACCTTTTGACAGAAGGGATGGCTACACCTTC. It is translated as CASSPFDRRDGYTF.